The 30 T cell receptor beta chains presented below share a single source sample, sequenced in a study of blood T cell repertoires in COVID-19. TCRdb's copy holds only in-frame clones and misses some; the assay was immunoSEQ multiplex PCR. The table shows 200,000 to 250,000 clones, with 90% occurring only once. Sequenced material: PBMCs or T cells enriched from blood (not recorded which). These receptors came from a man younger than 40 who had recovered from COVID-19.

V gene TRBV9 combines with J gene TRBJ1-1; possible D gene TRBD1, 5 bases. Germline lookup yields CDR1 SGDLS and CDR2 YYNGEE. The CDR3 is made up of 18 amino acids. V was cut by 0 bases and J by 4 bases, with 22 bases left in between. Written as DNA, the CDR3 is TGTGCCAGCAGCGTAGCTGATGGCGGGGCGACCTGGGTCACTGAAGCTTTCTTT. Its translation is CASSVADGGATWVTEAFF.

V usage is TRBV6-2 or TRBV6-3 and J usage is TRBJ1-2; D may be TRBD1 (6 bases). This CDR3 has 15 residues. Germline CDR1 is MNHEY and CDR2 is SVGEGT. Trimming stripped 5 bases from V and 0 bases from J, with 13 bases between. DNA for the CDR3: TGTGCCAGCAGTACCCCGGGACAAGCTAACTATGGCTACACCTTC. Translation: CASSTPGQANYGYTF.

This sequence joins TRBV25-1 and TRBJ1-2, with 8 positions matching TRBD1. This CDR3 has 13 amino acids. V shed 5 bases and J 8 bases; nucleotides not matched to a gene: 7. The V gene's germline CDR1 is MGHDK and CDR2 SYGVNS. CDR3 residues: CASSPTGGYGYTF. The CDR3 nucleotides are TGTGCCAGCAGTCCTACAGGGGGATACGGCTACACCTTC.

CDR3 nucleotide sequence: TGTGCCAGCACAGGGGACGGAGGTTCCTCTGGAAACACCATATATTTT. Translated, it gives CASTGDGGSSGNTIYF. J is TRBJ1-3 and V is TRBV2; possibly TRBD1 for D (6 bases). Deletions cut 7 bases from V and 0 bases from J, with 16 bases between. This CDR3 comprises 16 residues. The germline V gene encodes CDR1 SNHLY and CDR2 FYNNEI.

J is TRBJ1-2 and V is TRBV13; the D is unclear. The CDR3 runs 15 residues. With 0 bases removed from V and 0 bases from J, the gap between germline ends came to 8 bases. CDR1 and CDR2 (germline): PRHDT, FYEKMQ (reference sequence). This CDR3 is CASSLGHGANYGYTF. The CDR3 region has the DNA TGTGCCAGCAGCTTAGGCCACGGGGCTAACTATGGCTACACCTTC.

The chain employs TRBV18 and TRBJ2-2; 9 bases align to TRBD1. Unmatched junction bases numbered 5, after V lost 5 bases and J lost 4 bases. Germline V lookup: CDR1 KGHSH, CDR2 LQKENI. The CDR3 runs 15 residues. DNA for the CDR3: TGTGCCAGCTCAGTTGGGACAGGGTCCACCGGGGAGCTGTTTTTT. Translation: CASSVGTGSTGELFF.

CDR3 in DNA: TGTGCCTGGAGTCGCGGGGGGCAAGAGACCCAGTACTTC. It encodes CAWSRGGQETQYF. The rearrangement uses TRBV30 and TRBJ2-5; 8 bases align to TRBD2. J was trimmed by 2 bases and V by 2 bases; bases with no gene match: 1. Germline CDR1 is GTSNPN and CDR2 is SVGIG (reference sequence). The CDR3 is 13 amino acids.

This chain links TRBV19 with TRBJ2-1; 8 nucleotides match TRBD2. V was pared by 4 bases and J by 5 bases, with 13 bases of the junction left unmatched. This CDR3 has 17 residues. Per the germline V gene, CDR1 is LNHDA and CDR2 is SQIVND (reference sequence). DNA of the CDR3: TGTGCCAGTAGTACTGTAGCGGGACAAAAAAACCACAATGAGCAGTTCTTC. Encoded protein: CASSTVAGQKNHNEQFF.

The CDR3 sequence is CASRGGGKNEQFF. CDR3 bases: TGTGCTAGTCGGGGCGGAGGGAAAAATGAGCAGTTCTTC. V and J are TRBV12-5 and TRBJ2-1; weak D call: TRBD2 (6 bases). The CDR3 totals 13 residues. V lost 8 bases, J lost 7 bases, and 15 bases lay in between. Germline V gene sequence: CDR1 LGHNT, CDR2 FRNRAP.

CDR3 loop: CASSLDRTESTGELFF. The DNA for the CDR3 is TGTGCCAGCAGCTTAGATCGGACAGAAAGCACCGGGGAGCTGTTTTTT. The genes are TRBV11-2 and TRBJ2-2; a possible D gene is TRBD1 (6 bases). CDR1 SGHAT and CDR2 FQNNGV come from the germline V gene. CDR3 length equals 16 residues. V was pared by 0 bases and J by 4 bases, with 12 bases between.

This clone appeared a single time. The V call is TRBV19, the J call TRBJ2-7, with TRBD1 as a possible D gene (5 bases). CDR3 size: 15 residues. Germline assignment: CDR1 LNHDA and CDR2 SQIVND (reference sequence). V lost 5 bases, J lost 4 bases, and 18 bases lay in between. Here the CDR3 reads CASSPKDMGHYEQYF. The CDR3 region has the DNA TGTGCCAGTAGTCCCAAGGACATGGGGCATTACGAGCAGTACTTC.

This clone was observed a single time. This chain links TRBV4-3 with TRBJ1-1, with D hard to call. V was pared by 1 base and J by 0 bases, with 3 bases between. Germline CDR1 LGHNA, CDR2 YSLEER. This CDR3 comprises 13 residues. CDR3 protein: CASSQVMNTEAFF. The CDR3, as DNA: TGCGCCAGCAGCCAAGTTATGAACACTGAAGCTTTCTTT.

The chain combines TRBV18 with TRBJ2-7, with 11 bases fitting TRBD1. Looked up from germline, CDR1 is KGHSH and CDR2 is LQKENI. V trimming: 5 bases; J trimming: 2 bases; junction bases outside the gene matches: 5. This CDR3 is 15 amino acids long. CDR3 protein: CASSKPGQGAYEQYF. The CDR3 DNA follows: TGTGCCAGCTCAAAGCCGGGACAGGGGGCCTACGAGCAGTACTTC.

This chain links TRBV4-3 with TRBJ1-2; weak D call: TRBD1 (6 bases). Per the germline V gene, CDR1 is LGHNA and CDR2 is YSLEER. The CDR3 runs 16 residues. Deletions cut 1 base from V and 3 bases from J, with 15 bases between. The CDR3, as DNA: TGCGCCAGCAGCCAAGCAAGCGGGGGGCTGTACTATGGCTACACCTTC. Amino acid sequence: CASSQASGGLYYGYTF.

The rearrangement joins TRBV4-2 to TRBJ2-3, with 14 bases lining up with TRBD2. This CDR3 spans 18 amino acids. The trim removed 1 base at V and 0 bases at J, leaving 3 bases unmatched. In germline, CDR1 is LGHNA, CDR2 YNFKEQ. The DNA of the CDR3 is TGTGCCAGCAGCCAAGGACTAGCGGGGGGGCCGAGCACAGATACGCAGTATTTT. It encodes CASSQGLAGGPSTDTQYF.

The genes are TRBV9 and TRBJ2-3; 12 bases are a match to TRBD2. The junction had 9 bases not matched to a gene; V was cut back by 4 bases and J by 6 bases. Germline-derived CDR1 and CDR2 are SGDLS and YYNGEE. The CDR3 has 16 amino acids. The CDR3 is CASSLRTSGKWDTQYF. The CDR3, as DNA: TGTGCCAGCAGCCTTCGGACTAGCGGGAAGTGGGATACGCAGTATTTT.

The V and J genes are TRBV6-1 and TRBJ2-7, with TRBD1 identical over 9 bases. Unmatched junction bases numbered 12, after V lost 3 bases and J lost 12 bases. Per germline, CDR1 MNHNS and CDR2 SASEGT. The CDR3 covers 14 residues. DNA of the CDR3: TGTGCCAGCAGTGAGGGGACAGGGAGTTTGAGGCGGTACTTC. Translation: CASSEGTGSLRRYF.

The V call is TRBV5-1, the J call TRBJ1-2; D unclear. This CDR3 spans 14 amino acids. In germline, CDR1 is SGHRS, CDR2 YFSETQ. Deletions cut 0 bases from V and 8 bases from J, with 14 bases between. In nucleotides, the CDR3 is TGCGCCAGCAGCTTGGACGGCGGCTATTTGGGCTACACCTTC. It codes for CASSLDGGYLGYTF.

The CDR3 sequence is CASSLEAGSSYEQYF. CDR3 bases: TGTGCCAGCAGCTTGGAGGCGGGGAGCTCCTACGAGCAGTACTTC. The rearrangement uses TRBV5-4 and TRBJ2-7; tentative D call: TRBD2 (6 bases). The germline V and J ends were trimmed by 0 bases and 0 bases, with 10 bases remaining between them. This CDR3 contains 15 residues. Germline V lookup: CDR1 SGHNT, CDR2 YYREEE (reference sequence).

The chain recombines TRBV11-3 with TRBJ1-4; D possibly corresponds to TRBD1 (6 bases). V was shortened by 0 bases and J by 12 bases, with 14 bases between the two germline ends. Germline CDR1 SGHNT, CDR2 YENEEA. The CDR3 consists of 14 residues. CDR3 nucleotides: TGTGCCAGCAGCTTAGACAGGGTCAGGGGTGAACTGTTTTTT. Its protein product is CASSLDRVRGELFF.

The V gene is TRBV19, the J gene TRBJ2-7; 11 nucleotides align to TRBD2. V shed 6 bases, J shed 6 bases, and the junction held 7 bases outside the gene matches. CDR1 is LNHDA and CDR2 is SQIVND in the germline V gene (reference sequence). CDR3 size: 14 residues. This chain's CDR3 is CASSTRLAGPEQYF. As DNA, the CDR3 is TGTGCCAGTAGCACAAGACTAGCGGGGCCCGAGCAGTACTTC.

The chain recombines TRBV2 with TRBJ2-2; D is perhaps TRBD2 (5 bases). The CDR3 totals 15 residues. Trimming cost V 5 bases and J 7 bases, with 17 bases left between them. Germline lookup yields CDR1 SNHLY and CDR2 FYNNEI. DNA for the CDR3: TGTGCCAGCAGTAAGGACGGAGGAGTGAACGGGGAGCTGTTTTTT. This encodes CASSKDGGVNGELFF.

The gene calls are TRBV19 and TRBJ1-1; 7 bases agree with TRBD1. V lost 3 bases to trimming and J lost 1 base; unmatched junction nucleotides: 17. Germline lookup yields CDR1 LNHDA and CDR2 SQIVND (reference sequence). The CDR3 sequence is 19 residues long. CDR3 amino acids: CASSIGGASTTGPNTEAFF. The CDR3 nucleotides are TGTGCCAGTAGTATCGGGGGTGCTAGTACGACAGGGCCGAACACTGAAGCTTTCTTT.

V gene TRBV24-1 combines with J gene TRBJ2-5, with 10 bases fitting TRBD1. The CDR3 runs 16 residues. The ends lost 4 bases at V and 3 bases at J; junction bases unmatched: 7. CDR1 KGHDR and CDR2 SFDVKD come from the germline V gene. CDR3 sequence (DNA): TGTGCCACCAGTGACCCACCGGGACAGGGGAAAGAGACCCAGTACTTC. Encoded protein: CATSDPPGQGKETQYF.

This clone was seen just once. The J gene is TRBJ2-1, the V gene TRBV11-2; maybe TRBD2 (5 bases). With 5 bases removed from V and 2 bases from J, the gap between germline ends came to 7 bases. Per germline, CDR1 SGHAT and CDR2 FQNNGV. The CDR3 covers 13 residues. The CDR3 DNA follows: TGTGCCAGCAGCCACGGGACCTACAATGAGCAGTTCTTC. It codes for CASSHGTYNEQFF.

This chain uses TRBV4-3 with TRBJ1-1, with 9 bases that match TRBD1. The germline gives CDR1 LGHNA, CDR2 YSLEER. Trimming took 5 bases from V and 6 from J; bases not matched to a gene: 10. This CDR3 contains 15 residues. The CDR3 is CASSLPRDRDPEAFF. In DNA form, the CDR3 reads TGCGCCAGCAGCTTACCCCGGGACAGGGATCCTGAAGCTTTCTTT.

V gene TRBV2 combines with J gene TRBJ2-5; TRBD2 aligns across 14 bases. The CDR3 spans 17 residues. Per germline, CDR1 SNHLY and CDR2 FYNNEI. V lost 4 bases to trimming and J lost 3 bases; unmatched junction nucleotides: 7. In nucleotides, the CDR3 is TGTGCCAGCAGTGGTTTGGGACTAGCGGGGGCCGAAGAGACCCAGTACTTC. Its protein product is CASSGLGLAGAEETQYF. Filled out from reference TRBV2 and TRBJ2-5, the complete variable domain reads EPEVTQTPSHQVTQMGQEVILRCVPISNHLYFYWYRQILGQKVEFLVSFYNNEISEKSEIFDDQFSVERPDGSNFTLKIRSTKLEDSAMYFCASSGLGLAGAEETQYFGPGTRLLVL.

V usage is TRBV27 and J usage is TRBJ2-2; TRBD2 aligns across 10 bases. Germline CDR1 reads MNHEY; CDR2 reads SMNVEV (reference sequence). This CDR3 comprises 16 residues. V lost 7 bases and J lost 4; bases outside the gene matches: 9. The CDR3 loop reads CASITSGGASTGELFF. As DNA, the CDR3 is TGTGCCAGCATTACGAGCGGGGGGGCGTCCACCGGGGAGCTGTTTTTT.

This chain uses TRBV19 with TRBJ1-5, with TRBD1 matching over 7 bases. The CDR3 has 15 amino acids. Germline V gene lookup returns CDR1 LNHDA and CDR2 SQIVND (reference sequence). J was trimmed by 3 bases and V by 2 bases; bases with no gene match: 4. CDR3 protein: CASSIMGQNNQPQHF. CDR3 nucleotide sequence: TGTGCCAGTAGTATAATGGGACAGAACAATCAGCCCCAGCATTTT.

V usage is TRBV6-5 and J usage is TRBJ1-3; D is ambiguous. Per the germline V gene, CDR1 is MNHEY and CDR2 is SVGAGI. This CDR3 contains 15 residues. V was pared by 6 bases and J by 0 bases, with 12 bases between. The CDR3 bases are TGTGCCAGCAGCCCCGACCGGAGCTCTGGAAACACCATATATTTT. Its translation is CASSPDRSSGNTIYF.